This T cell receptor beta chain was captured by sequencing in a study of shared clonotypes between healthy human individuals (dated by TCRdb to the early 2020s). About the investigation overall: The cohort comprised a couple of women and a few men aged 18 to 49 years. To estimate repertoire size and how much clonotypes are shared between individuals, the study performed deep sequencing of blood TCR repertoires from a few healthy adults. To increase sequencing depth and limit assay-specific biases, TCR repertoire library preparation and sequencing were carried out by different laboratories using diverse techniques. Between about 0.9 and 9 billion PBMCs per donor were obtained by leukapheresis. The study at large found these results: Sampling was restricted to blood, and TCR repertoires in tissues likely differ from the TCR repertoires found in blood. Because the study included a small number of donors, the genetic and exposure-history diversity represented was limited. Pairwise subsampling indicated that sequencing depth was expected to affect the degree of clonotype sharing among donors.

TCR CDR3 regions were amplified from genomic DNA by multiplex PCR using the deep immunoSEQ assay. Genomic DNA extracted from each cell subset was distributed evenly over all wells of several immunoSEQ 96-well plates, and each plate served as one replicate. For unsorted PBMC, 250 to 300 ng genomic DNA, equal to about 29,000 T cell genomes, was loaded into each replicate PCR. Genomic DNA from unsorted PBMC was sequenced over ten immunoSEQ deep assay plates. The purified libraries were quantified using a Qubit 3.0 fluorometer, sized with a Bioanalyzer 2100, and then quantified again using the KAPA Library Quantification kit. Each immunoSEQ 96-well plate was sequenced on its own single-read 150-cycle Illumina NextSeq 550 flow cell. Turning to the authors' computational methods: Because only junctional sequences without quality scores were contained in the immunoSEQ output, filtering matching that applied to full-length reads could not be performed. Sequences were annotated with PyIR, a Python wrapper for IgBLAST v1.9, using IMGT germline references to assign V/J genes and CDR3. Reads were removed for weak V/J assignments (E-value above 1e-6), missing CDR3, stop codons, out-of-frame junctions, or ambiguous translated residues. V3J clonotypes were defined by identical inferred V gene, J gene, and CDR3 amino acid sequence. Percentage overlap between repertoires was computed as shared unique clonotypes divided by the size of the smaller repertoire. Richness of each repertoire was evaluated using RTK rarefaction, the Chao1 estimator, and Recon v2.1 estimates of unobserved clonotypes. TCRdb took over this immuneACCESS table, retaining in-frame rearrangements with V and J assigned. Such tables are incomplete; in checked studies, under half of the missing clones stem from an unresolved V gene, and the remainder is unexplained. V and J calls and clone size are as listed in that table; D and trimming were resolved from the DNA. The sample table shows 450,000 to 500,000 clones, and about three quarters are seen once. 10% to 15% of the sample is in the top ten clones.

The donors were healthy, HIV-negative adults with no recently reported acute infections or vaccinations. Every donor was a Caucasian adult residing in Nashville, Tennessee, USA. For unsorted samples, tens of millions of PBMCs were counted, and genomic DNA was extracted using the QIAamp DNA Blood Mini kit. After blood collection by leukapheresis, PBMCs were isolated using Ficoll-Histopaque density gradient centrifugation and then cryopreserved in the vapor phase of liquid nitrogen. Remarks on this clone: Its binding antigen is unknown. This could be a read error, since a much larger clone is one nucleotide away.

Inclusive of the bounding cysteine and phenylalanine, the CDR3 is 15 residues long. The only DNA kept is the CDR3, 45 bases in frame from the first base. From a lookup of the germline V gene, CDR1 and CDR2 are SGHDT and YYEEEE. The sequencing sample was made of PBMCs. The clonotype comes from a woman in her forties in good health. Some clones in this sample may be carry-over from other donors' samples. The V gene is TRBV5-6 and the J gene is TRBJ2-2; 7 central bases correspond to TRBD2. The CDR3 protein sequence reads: CASSLSGTNYGEQFF. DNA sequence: TGTGCCAGCAGCTTGAGTGGGACTAATTACGGGGAGCAGTTTTTT.